This T cell receptor (beta chain) was profiled in a study of vaccination and CD4 T cells after COVID-19. Scientists ran DNA taken from cultured CD4+ T cells through the Oncomine TCR Beta short-read assay for sequencing. TCRdb passed the PCR reads through MiXCR, listing each CDR3 protein once. The sample lists around 26,000 distinct CDR3 sequences, 40% to 50% occurring once. The study, taken as a whole, reports: Convalescent patients had a median around 86% of reactive clones appearing only post-vaccination. For SARS-CoV-2-reactive clonotypes, the median went from about 22 to 38, a nonsignificant increase.

In the case of this clonotype: The antigen remains unidentified.

CDR3 length equals 14 residues. Germline loops: CDR1 WSHSY, CDR2 SAAADI. Trimming cost V 0 bases and J 6 bases, with 9 bases left between them. Documented treatment: approximately nine-day PBMC culture with coronavirus spike peptide pools or control peptides (ViraFEST assay). The V gene is TRBV10-2, the J gene TRBJ2-1; D is undetermined. This TCR was sampled from a human donor who had recovered from COVID-19. The sample taken for sequencing was CD4+ T cells from blood, cultured in vitro. CDR3 sequence: CASSESRLVNEQFF. As DNA, the CDR3 is TGCGCCAGCAGTGAGTCCCGGCTAGTCAATGAGCAGTTCTTC.